Included here is one TCR beta chain sequence, with context. The antigen is unknown. This sample was taken from a study of a mutant IDH1 vaccine in newly diagnosed glioma. Overall study results and limits: Pseudoprogression seemed unlinked to shifts in top peripheral T cell clonotypes.

Described time point: baseline, week 1 (first vaccination visit). The treatment here: pre-vaccination baseline after standard-of-care therapy. Assay used: immunoSEQ multiplex PCR; TCRdb lists only in-frame clones, some missing. The data hold over 75,000 clones, with roughly 90% observed a single time. The germline CDR1 and CDR2 sequences are LNHNV and YYDKDF (reference sequence). V lost 1 base, J lost 4 bases, and 14 bases lay in between. The CDR3 extends over 16 amino acids. This specimen was PBMCs, taken from a glioma patient treated with radiotherapy, temozolomide or both. This chain links TRBV15 with TRBJ1-3, with D maybe TRBD1 (6 bases). The receptor's source is a woman in her forties or fifties with glioma. CDR3 residues: CATSRGPQGLGNTIYF. In DNA, the CDR3 is TGTGCCACCAGCAGAGGCCCACAGGGCCTCGGAAACACCATATATTTT.